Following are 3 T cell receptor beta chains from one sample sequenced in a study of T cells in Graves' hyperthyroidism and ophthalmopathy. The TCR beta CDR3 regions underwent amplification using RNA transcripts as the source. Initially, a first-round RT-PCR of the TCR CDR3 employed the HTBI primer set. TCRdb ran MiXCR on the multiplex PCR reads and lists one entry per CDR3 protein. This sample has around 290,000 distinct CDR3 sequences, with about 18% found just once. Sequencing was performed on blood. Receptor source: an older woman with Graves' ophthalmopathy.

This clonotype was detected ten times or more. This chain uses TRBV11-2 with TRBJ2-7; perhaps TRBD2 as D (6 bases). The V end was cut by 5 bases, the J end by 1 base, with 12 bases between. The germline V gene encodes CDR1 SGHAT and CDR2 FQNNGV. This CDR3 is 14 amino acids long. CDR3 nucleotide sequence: TGTGCCAGCAGCCCGGGACTGCGATCCTACGAGCAGTACTTC. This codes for CASSPGLRSYEQYF.

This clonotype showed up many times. CDR3 in amino acids: CASSSAGRSYEQYF. CDR3 DNA sequence: TGCGCCAGCAGCTCCGCCGGCCGATCCTACGAGCAGTACTTC. The V call is TRBV5-1, the J call TRBJ2-7, with D hard to call. Germline assignment: CDR1 SGHRS and CDR2 YFSETQ. Trimming took 3 bases from V and 1 from J, leaving 11 bases between them. CDR3 length equals 14 residues.

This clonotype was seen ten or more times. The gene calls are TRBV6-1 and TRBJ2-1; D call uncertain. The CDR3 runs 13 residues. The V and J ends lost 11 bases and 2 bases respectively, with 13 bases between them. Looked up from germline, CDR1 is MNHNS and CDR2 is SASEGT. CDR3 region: CAGSSGPYNEQFF. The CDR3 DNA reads TGTGCCGGGTCCTCGGGTCCCTACAATGAGCAGTTCTTC.